The 28 T cell receptor beta chains given below trace back to one sample, sequenced in a study of blood T cell repertoires in COVID-19. Assay: immunoSEQ multiplex PCR; the TCRdb copy retains only in-frame clones and omits some. The sample has 150,000 to 200,000 clones, about 87% seen once. Sequenced input: peripheral blood. The receptors derive from a man younger than 30 with active or convalescent COVID-19.

The V call is TRBV6-6, the J call TRBJ2-7; a possible D gene is TRBD1 (6 bases). The CDR3 spans 17 residues. Between the trimmed V and J ends, which lost 5 bases and 4 bases, there was a span of 24 bases. CDR1 is MNHNY and CDR2 is SVGAGI in the germline V gene (reference sequence). The chain's CDR3 is CASSPYGLDWGTYEQYV. The CDR3 DNA is TGTGCCAGCAGTCCCTACGGTCTGGATTGGGGGACATACGAGCAGTACGTC.

V gene TRBV7-8 combines with J gene TRBJ2-1; 13 bases are a match to TRBD2. The germline V gene encodes CDR1 SGHVS and CDR2 FQNEAQ. V lost 6 bases, J lost 8 bases, and 7 bases stayed unmatched. This CDR3 has 15 amino acids. The DNA of the CDR3 is TGTGCCAGCAGACGACTAGCGGGAGGTAAGGATGAGCAGTTCTTC. This codes for CASRRLAGGKDEQFF. The full variable domain, with the rest looked up from reference TRBV7-8 and TRBJ2-1, is GAGVSQSPRYKVAKRGQDVALRCDPISGHVSLFWYQQALGQGPEFLTYFQNEAQLDKSGLPSDRFFAERPEGSVSTLKIQRTQQEDSAVYLCASRRLAGGKDEQFFGPGTRLTVL.

Here the CDR3 DNA reads TGCAGCGTCCTTCCGGGGGGGACTGGCTACACCTTC. This sequence encodes CSVLPGGTGYTF. The J gene is TRBJ1-2, the V gene TRBV29-1, with D possibly being TRBD1 (5 bases). This CDR3 comprises 12 residues. Germline V gene lookup returns CDR1 SQVTM and CDR2 ANQGSEA. V lost 6 bases and J lost 7, with 15 bases in between.

The chain couples TRBV5-1 to TRBJ2-6; the D gene is possibly TRBD2 (6 bases). CDR1 is SGHRS and CDR2 is YFSETQ in the germline V gene. This CDR3 spans 16 amino acids. V shed 0 bases and J shed 1 base, with 8 bases lying between them. CDR3 residues: CASSLEAGSGANVLTF. For the CDR3, the DNA is TGCGCCAGCAGCTTGGAGGCGGGGTCTGGGGCCAACGTCCTGACTTTC. Together with reference TRBV5-1 and TRBJ2-6, the CDR3 gives the full variable domain: KAGVTQTPRYLIKTRGQQVTLSCSPISGHRSVSWYQQTPGQGLQFLFEYFSETQRNKGNFPGRFSGRQFSNSRSEMNVSTLELGDSALYLCASSLEAGSGANVLTFGAGSRLTVL.

The chain recombines TRBV27 with TRBJ2-7, with 10 bases aligning to TRBD2. With 6 bases clipped from V and 0 bases from J, the junction kept 5 bases outside the gene matches. This CDR3 has 15 amino acids. Germline V gene data show CDR1 as MNHEY and CDR2 as SMNVEV (reference sequence). CDR3 region: CASRISGGSSYEQYV. In DNA, the CDR3 is TGTGCCAGCAGGATTAGCGGGGGGAGCTCCTACGAGCAGTACGTC.

This clone was detected only a few times. The chain combines TRBV11-2 with TRBJ1-1; perhaps TRBD1 as D (6 bases). Germline V gene lookup returns CDR1 SGHAT and CDR2 FQNNGV. The CDR3 runs 13 residues. Trimming took off 6 bases at V and 3 bases at J, with 11 bases between the two ends. The CDR3 DNA is TGTGCCAGCAGAGCAGGGGCTGACACTGAAGCTTTCTTT. Its protein product is CASRAGADTEAFF.

A few counts support this clone. The V gene is TRBV4-2, the J gene TRBJ2-3; D gene unclear. With 4 bases removed from V and 2 bases from J, the gap between germline ends came to 7 bases. CDR3 length: 13 residues. From germline, CDR1 is LGHNA and CDR2 YNFKEQ. In DNA, the CDR3 is TGTGCCAGCAGCCTAAGCGTCACAGATACGCAGTATTTT. Translated: CASSLSVTDTQYF.

J is TRBJ1-4 and V is TRBV5-1; D is possibly TRBD1 (6 bases). The CDR3 covers 14 residues. Germline values: CDR1 SGHRS, CDR2 YFSETQ. V was shortened by 1 base and J by 8 bases, with 12 bases between the two germline ends. The CDR3 bases are TGCGCCAGCAGCTTGAGTACAGGGTGGGAAAAACTGTTTTTT. It codes for CASSLSTGWEKLFF.

The chain uses TRBV30 and TRBJ2-7; possibly TRBD2 for D (5 bases). The CDR3 length is 12 residues. The germline V gene has CDR1 GTSNPN and CDR2 SVGIG (reference sequence). The V and J ends lost 7 bases and 3 bases respectively, with 13 bases between them. The CDR3 region has the DNA TGTGCCTCCCTAGTGGGGAGCTACGAGCAGTACTTC. This codes for CASLVGSYEQYF. Variable domain in full (rest from reference TRBV30 and TRBJ2-7): SQTIHQWPATLVQPVGSPLSLECTVEGTSNPNLYWYRQAAGRGLQLLFYSVGIGQISSEVPQNLSASRPQDRQFILSSKKLLLSDSGFYLCASLVGSYEQYFGPGTRLTVT.

J is TRBJ2-7 and V is TRBV7-9, with D uncertain. This CDR3 has 13 residues. V lost 5 bases to trimming and J lost 7 bases, with 15 bases between them. In germline, CDR1 is SEHNR, CDR2 FQNEAQ (reference sequence). The DNA of the CDR3 is TGTGCCAGCAGCCTGGCAGGATCCCCAGAGCAGTACGTC. Amino acid sequence: CASSLAGSPEQYV.

This rearrangement joins TRBV9 to TRBJ2-2; D possibly corresponds to TRBD1 (5 bases). Per the germline V gene, CDR1 is SGDLS and CDR2 is YYNGEE. CDR3 length equals 16 residues. Deletions cut 4 bases from V and 0 bases from J, with 13 bases between. As DNA, the CDR3 is TGTGCCAGCAGCCTAGTGGGGCGCGCGAACACCGGGGAGCTGTTTTTT. This gives the protein CASSLVGRANTGELFF.

The V gene is TRBV11-2, the J gene TRBJ1-1, with 9 positions matching TRBD1. The length of the CDR3 is 12 residues. The germline CDR1 and CDR2 sequences are SGHAT and FQNNGV. V lost 5 bases, J lost 8 bases, and 3 bases stayed unmatched. As DNA, the CDR3 is TGTGCCAGCAGCGGGACAGGGTCGGAAGCTTTCTTT. Protein sequence: CASSGTGSEAFF.

This chain connects TRBV18 to TRBJ2-7; D is unclear. Germline V CDR1 and CDR2: KGHSH, LQKENI. With 2 bases removed from V and 3 bases from J, the gap between germline ends came to 14 bases. The CDR3 totals 15 residues. Written as DNA, the CDR3 is TGTGCCAGCTCACCAATCGGGTCATTACTCTACGAGCAGTACTTC. Amino acid sequence: CASSPIGSLLYEQYF.

The CDR3 spells CASRRDSSGNTIYF. CDR3 in DNA: TGTGCCAGCAGACGAGACAGTTCGGGAAACACCATATATTTT. The rearrangement uses TRBV7-3 and TRBJ1-3; TRBD1 might be the D (5 bases). V gave up 6 bases and J gave up 4 bases, with 13 bases separating them. CDR1 and CDR2 from the germline V gene are SGHTA and FQGTGA. The CDR3 covers 14 residues.

This clone was seen a handful of times. CDR3 DNA: TGTGCCAGCACCGGGGACAGGGGACAGCCCCAGCATTTT. Encoded protein: CASTGDRGQPQHF. The chain links TRBV12-3 or TRBV12-4 to TRBJ1-5; TRBD1 agrees at 10 bases. This CDR3 comprises 13 residues. V shed 7 bases, J shed 7 bases, and the junction held 4 bases outside the gene matches.

The V call is TRBV11-3, the J call TRBJ2-1, with D unclear. V lost 4 bases and J lost 7, with 5 bases in between. Per germline, CDR1 SGHNT and CDR2 YENEEA. The CDR3 sequence is 11 residues long. CDR3 DNA sequence: TGTGCCAGCAGCTCCCGGAATGAGCAGTTCTTC. The encoded protein is CASSSRNEQFF.

This clone has just one count. The rearrangement links TRBV14 to TRBJ2-5, with 7 bases aligning to TRBD1. The CDR3 is made up of 15 amino acids. In germline, CDR1 is SGHDN, CDR2 FVKESK. With V trimmed by 1 base and J by 4 bases, 6 bases remained unmatched. In nucleotides, the CDR3 is TGTGCCAGCAGCCAAGTAACGAACAGGGGAGAGACCCAGTACTTC. This encodes CASSQVTNRGETQYF.

CDR3 sequence (DNA): TGTGCCAGCAGTGTGGAGCTGGGAAGCGGAGACTCCTACGAGCAGTACGTC. This codes for CASSVELGSGDSYEQYV. This chain connects TRBV2 to TRBJ2-7; D may be TRBD2 (5 bases). Trimming stripped 4 bases from V and 0 bases from J, with 19 bases between. The germline gives CDR1 SNHLY, CDR2 FYNNEI. The CDR3 spans 17 residues.

The chain has TRBV5-1 and TRBJ1-6; no clear D gene. This CDR3 comprises 14 residues. Germline CDR1 is SGHRS and CDR2 is YFSETQ. Trimming took off 9 bases at V and 9 bases at J, with 19 bases between the two ends. The CDR3 region is CATRRDSAGSPLHF. The CDR3 DNA is TGCGCCACCCGAAGGGATAGCGCCGGTTCACCCCTCCACTTT.

This chain uses TRBV5-1 with TRBJ2-5; tentatively, D is TRBD2 (6 bases). The length of the CDR3 is 15 residues. Trimming took off 4 bases at V and 4 bases at J, with 17 bases between the two ends. Germline V gives CDR1 SGHRS, CDR2 YFSETQ. CDR3 bases: TGCGCCAGCAGCCAAACTACCTTGGGGGGAGAGACCCAGTACTTC. This codes for CASSQTTLGGETQYF.

The rearrangement uses TRBV18 and TRBJ1-5, with 7 bases matching TRBD1. In germline, CDR1 is KGHSH, CDR2 LQKENI. V was clipped by 2 bases and J by 4 bases; unmatched bases: 8. This CDR3 has 16 amino acids. The CDR3 region is CASSPEIGTANQPQHF. CDR3 nucleotides: TGTGCCAGCTCACCAGAGATCGGGACAGCAAATCAGCCCCAGCATTTT.

The chain has TRBV11-3 and TRBJ1-4; D possibly corresponds to TRBD1 (5 bases). The CDR3 extends over 15 amino acids. Trimming took off 8 bases at V and 5 bases at J, with 18 bases between the two ends. Germline V gives CDR1 SGHNT, CDR2 YENEEA. The CDR3 reads CASLRPRDLNEKLFF. CDR3 nucleotides: TGTGCCAGCTTACGACCCCGGGACTTAAATGAAAAACTGTTTTTT.

The CDR3 nucleotides are TGTGCCAGCAGCCCCGCCCAGGGGTATAATTCACCCCTCCACTTT. This translates into CASSPAQGYNSPLHF. This sequence joins TRBV7-8 and TRBJ1-6; maybe TRBD1 (6 bases). From germline, CDR1 is SGHVS and CDR2 FQNEAQ. The CDR3 length is 15 residues. Trimming took off 5 bases at V and 4 bases at J, with 12 bases between the two ends.

This clone appeared a few times. The chain is built from TRBV5-1 and TRBJ2-7, with TRBD2 as a possible D gene (6 bases). Germline values: CDR1 SGHRS, CDR2 YFSETQ. V was pared by 3 bases and J by 7 bases, with 11 bases between. The length of the CDR3 is 12 residues. CDR3 nucleotide sequence: TGCGCCAGCAGCTGGGGGGACGGAGAGCAGTACTTC. It is translated as CASSWGDGEQYF.

V is TRBV15 and J is TRBJ2-2; 14 nucleotides match TRBD2. The CDR3 has 16 residues. The germline CDR1 and CDR2 sequences are LNHNV and YYDKDF (reference sequence). The ends lost 2 bases at V and 6 bases at J; junction bases unmatched: 2. The DNA for the CDR3 is TGTGCCACCAGCAGACCGGGACTAGCGGGAGCCGGGGAGCTGTTTTTT. It specifies CATSRPGLAGAGELFF.

The rearrangement joins TRBV19 to TRBJ1-1, with a possible D match to TRBD1 (5 bases). CDR1 is LNHDA, CDR2 SQIVND, per germline (reference sequence). V lost 8 bases and J 3 bases, leaving 13 bases between the germline ends. CDR3 length equals 13 residues. In DNA, the CDR3 is TGTGCCAGTCGTAACAGGATTCACACTGAAGCTTTCTTT. This gives the protein CASRNRIHTEAFF.

The chain employs TRBV5-5 and TRBJ2-2; 7 positions agree with TRBD1. The V gene end was trimmed by 0 bases and the J gene end by 12 bases; junction bases not matched to a gene: 8. The CDR3 runs 14 residues. CDR1 and CDR2 from the germline V gene are SGHKS and YYEKEE (reference sequence). The CDR3 nucleotides are TGTGCCAGCAGCTTGGAGCCGACAGGGATGAAGCTGTTTTTT. Translating gives CASSLEPTGMKLFF. The whole variable domain, filled in from reference TRBV5-5 and TRBJ2-2, reads DAGVTQSPTHLIKTRGQQVTLRCSPISGHKSVSWYQQVLGQGPQFIFQYYEKEERGRGNFPDRFSARQFPNYSSELNVNALLLGDSALYLCASSLEPTGMKLFFGEGSRLTVL.

The V and J genes are TRBV12-2 and TRBJ2-5; TRBD2, the table's D call, lacks a check against the DNA. TRBV12-2 constitutes a pseudogene. This CDR3 contains 12 residues. The CDR3 coding sequence is TGTGCAAGTCGCCGCCTCGGGGAGACCCAGTACTTC. Residues: CASRRLGETQYF.